This T cell receptor beta chain stems from a study of blood T cell repertoires in COVID-19. Study as a whole: Acute-phase and convalescent COVID-19 samples originated in the United States, Italy and Spain. The cDNA or gDNA used as material had been derived from T cells, B-cell-depleted T cells, or PBMCs.

Participants, roughly 18 to 100 years old, spanned more than 20 US areas. Each participant's cohort was designated according to participant-reported clinical history. The CDR3 spans 13 residues. V lost 3 bases and J 4 bases, leaving 9 bases between the germline ends. Germline values: CDR1 KGHSH, CDR2 LQKENI. The data were produced by immunoSEQ multiplex PCR, yet TCRdb's version contains in-frame clones alone and is incomplete. The sample shows 360,000 or so clones, almost 90% of them seen only once. The J gene is TRBJ2-5, the V gene TRBV18; tentative D call: TRBD2 (5 bases). This clonotype was sampled from a woman aged 25 to 45 who had been exposed to COVID-19. The sequenced sample was PBMCs or T cells enriched from blood (not recorded which). CDR3 residues: CASSPRRGETQYF. DNA of the CDR3: TGTGCCAGCTCACCGCGCCGGGGAGAGACCCAGTACTTC.